This T cell receptor (beta chain) comes out of a study of vaccination and CD4 T cells after COVID-19 (dated 2022 in TCRdb). Background for the entire study: Convalescent patients had a positive SARS-CoV-2 result on nasal swab PCR, and of these patients, several had mild disease and one had severe disease. Six males and four females were included in the convalescent cohort, with two Hispanic individuals, seven Caucasians, two Asians and one multiracial person represented. Each participant got two doses of either the Pfizer-BioNTech BNT162b2 vaccine (n=8) or the Moderna mRNA-1273 vaccine (n=2). Post-COVID blood samples from convalescent patients were collected a median of around 110 days after diagnosis, with a range of roughly 30 to 170 days. Post-vaccine blood samples were taken a median of 72 days after the second vaccine dose, with a range of 14 to 241 days. Overlapping spike peptide pools from SARS-CoV-2 and from the common cold coronaviruses HCoV-NL63, HCoV-OC43 and HCoV-229E were used as culture stimuli. As controls, cultures received a CEFX viral epitope pool (the positive control), an HIV-1 Nef peptide pool (the negative control), or no peptide at all. In around 9 COVID-19 convalescent patients and a few infection-naive healthy vaccine recipients, researchers compared the spike-specific CD4+ TCR repertoire from before mRNA vaccination with the repertoire from after.

The CDR3 contains 14 residues, cysteine and phenylalanine counted. The read is trimmed to its CDR3 DNA, 42 bases read in frame from base 1. CDR1 and CDR2 (SGHNT, YENEEA) derive from the germline V gene. V loses 3 bases, J loses 4 bases, and the germline ends lie 12 bases apart. Library preparation was by PCR. DNA from cultured CD4+ T cells was subjected to TCR sequencing with the Oncomine TCR Beta short-read assay at the Johns Hopkins FTIC core. The QIAamp micro DNA kit was used to extract genomic DNA from the cultured CD4+ T cells. The Oncomine TCR Beta libraries from cultured CD4+ T cells were pooled using unique dual indexes and then sequenced on an Illumina iSeq 100. The authors' analysis ran thus. Non-productive sequences were filtered out, and CDR3s that did not start with C, did not end with F or W, or were shorter than 7 amino acids were discarded. Antigen-specific clonotypes were identified using the MANAFEST web application through comparison of peptide-stimulated wells with reference and other culture wells. For a clone to be called positive, the clone needed an FDR below 0.05, an odds ratio above 5, and a productive frequency above 0.1% in at least two of three replicate wells. A clonotype counted as cross-reactive if it showed significant expansion both in the SARS-CoV-2 spike wells and in at least one common cold coronavirus spike condition. Levenshtein distances (stringdist) and unrooted phylogenetic trees (ape) in R version 3.6.1 were used to assess CDR3 homology. The raw public data were reprocessed by TCRdb itself: fastp quality trimming at Q25, MiXCR clonotype calling, in-frame beta chains only. For every CDR3 protein sequence, its rows merge into one entry that carries the most common genes and DNA. V and J calls and clone size were set by TCRdb, not the authors. The sample table lists about 9,200 distinct CDR3 sequences, roughly 40% of them with a count of one. The biggest ten clones account for 30% to 40% of the sample.

This clonotype turned up a few times. Its recognized antigen is unknown. No quality values exist for individual bases; no much larger clone is one base distant. General conclusions and limits of the study: The number of convalescent patients in the study was relatively small, and the study did not examine early timepoints following natural infection. Although the median number of SARS-CoV-2-reactive clonotypes went up from fewer than 25 after infection to around 40 after vaccination, the increase was not significant. In convalescent patients, a median about 86% of post-vaccine SARS-CoV-2-reactive clones were detected only after vaccination, suggesting vaccine-specific priming. Of the vaccine-specific clones in convalescent patients, 304 of 307, or nearly all, reacted only to SARS-CoV-2 spike and did not cross-react with common cold coronaviruses.

The treatment or condition label corresponds to: approximately nine-day PBMC culture with coronavirus spike peptide pools or control peptides (ViraFEST assay). The ViraFEST assay, used in the study, expanded antigen-specific T cells with peptide pools and then identified the expanded clonotypes through TCR sequencing. The convalescent patients' positive SARS-CoV-2 PCR tests were from March to December 2020, which was before the Alpha, Beta and Delta variants emerged in the United States. Each well held 1.5 million to 2.5 million PBMCs cultured with 9 to 10 ug/ml peptide pools in IMDM containing 5% human AB serum and roughly 10 IU/ml IL-2. Half of the culture medium was replaced with fresh IL-2-containing medium on days 3 and 7. CD4+ T cells were isolated after about nine days of culture through negative selection using the EasySep CD4+ T cell isolation kit. Ficoll-Paque Plus gradient centrifugation was used to isolate PBMCs from whole blood, and the isolated PBMCs were then either used fresh or cryopreserved at -140C. Triplicate wells were generally used for each culture condition.

The source material was CD4+ T cells from blood, cultured in vitro. This TCR came from a human donor who had recovered from COVID-19. The chain is encoded by TRBV11-3 joined to TRBJ1-2; perhaps TRBD1 is the D gene, with 6 bases matching. The DNA reads TGTGCCAGCAGCTTGGGAATAGGGGGCTATGGCTACACCTTC. The resulting protein is CASSLGIGGYGYTF.